Sequencing of this T cell receptor (beta chain) was carried out in a study of blood T cell repertoires in COVID-19. Study summary: Donors in the United States, Italy and Spain gave samples during acute or convalescent COVID-19. PBMCs, B-cell-depleted T cells, or T cells provided the cDNA or gDNA that made up the material.

Assay: immunoSEQ multiplex PCR; the TCRdb copy retains only in-frame clones and omits some. This table holds 150,000 to 200,000 clones, about 81% found once. This TCR came from a human donor in a cohort sampled during active COVID-19. Sample: peripheral blood.

The CDR3 is CASSQPTSGGAKELFF. CDR3 coding DNA: TGTGCCAGCAGCCAACCGACTAGCGGGGGGGCGAAAGAGCTGTTTTTT. The V and J genes are TRBV7-8 and TRBJ2-2; 14 nucleotides line up with TRBD2. Germline loops: CDR1 SGHVS, CDR2 FQNEAQ. The trim removed 5 bases at V and 11 bases at J, leaving 10 bases unmatched. The CDR3 covers 16 residues. The whole variable domain, filled in from reference TRBV7-8 and TRBJ2-2, reads GAGVSQSPRYKVAKRGQDVALRCDPISGHVSLFWYQQALGQGPEFLTYFQNEAQLDKSGLPSDRFFAERPEGSVSTLKIQRTQQEDSAVYLCASSQPTSGGAKELFFGEGSRLTVL.